The 10 T cell receptor beta chains presented below share a single source sample, sequenced in a study of regulatory T cells in long-lasting Graves disease. The time point here: persistent/refractory GD, antithyroid drugs over 5 years with positive TRAb. Making the TCR library involved RNA that had been extracted from PBMCs. Combining iRepertoire HTBI primers with Arm-PCR of CDR3 regions, the authors built TCR beta libraries. Using its own MiXCR run on the multiplex PCR reads, TCRdb lists one record per CDR3 protein. The data contain over 450,000 distinct CDR3 sequences, 20% to 25% of them seen just once; the ten biggest clones take up over 6%. The specimen comprised peripheral blood mononuclear cells (PBMCs), sampled when the disease was refractory, from a patient treated with antithyroid drugs. These receptors all come from a female donor with Graves disease.

The CDR3 region is CASSPLGLITGELFF. The CDR3 region has the DNA TGTGCCAGCAGCCCCTTAGGCCTGATCACCGGGGAGCTGTTTTTT. The rearrangement joins TRBV7-2 to TRBJ2-2; no clear D. The CDR3 spans 15 residues. The V end lost 5 bases, the J end lost 4 bases, and 14 bases lay between the germline ends. Germline CDR1 reads SGHTA; CDR2 reads FQGNSA.

This clonotype appeared a few times. The V and J genes are TRBV9 and TRBJ1-1; D gene ambiguous. V lost 0 bases and J 0 bases, leaving 9 bases between the germline ends. This CDR3 has 15 amino acids. Germline assignment: CDR1 SGDLS and CDR2 YYNGEE. CDR3 in DNA: TGTGCCAGCAGCGTAGGATCAGGAGTGAACACTGAAGCTTTCTTT. Its translation: CASSVGSGVNTEAFF.

In this sample, this clonotype turned up a few times. The chain has TRBV20-1 and TRBJ1-4, with D possibly TRBD1 on 6 matching bases. Germline CDR1 is DFQATT and CDR2 is SNEGSKA (reference sequence). V was pared by 1 base and J by 6 bases, with 12 bases between. The CDR3 runs 14 residues. The CDR3 loop reads CSARGQVIHEKLFF. In DNA, the CDR3 is TGCAGTGCTAGAGGACAGGTTATACATGAAAAACTGTTTTTT.

This clonotype has just one count. One end of the junction varies from germline; a read error may be responsible. The chain has TRBV9 and TRBJ1-1; D is perhaps TRBD1 (6 bases). CDR3 length equals 13 residues. CDR1 is SGDLS and CDR2 is YYNGEE in the germline V gene. CDR3: CASSAGQHTGAFF. The CDR3, as DNA: TGTGCCAGCAGCGCCGGACAGCACACTGGAGCTTTCTTT.

The chain couples TRBV7-2 to TRBJ2-5; possibly TRBD2 for D (5 bases). The length of the CDR3 is 15 residues. Germline lookup yields CDR1 SGHTA and CDR2 FQGNSA. V lost 4 bases, J lost 5 bases, and 17 bases lay in between. The CDR3 region is CASSSRRTLGETQYF. The CDR3 nucleotides are TGTGCCAGCAGCTCCCGACGGACTTTAGGGGAGACCCAGTACTTC.

This clonotype was recorded once. V and J are TRBV20-1 and TRBJ1-2; 7 nucleotides agree with TRBD1. In germline, CDR1 is DFQATT, CDR2 SNEGSKA (reference sequence). There are 15 residues in the CDR3. J lost 0 bases, V lost 3 bases, and 7 bases had no gene match. The CDR3 here is CSARPKTGSNYGYTF. DNA for the CDR3: TGCAGTGCTAGGCCCAAGACAGGGTCTAACTATGGCTACACCTTC.

The rearrangement uses TRBV4-3 and TRBJ2-7; 7 positions match TRBD1. This CDR3 region has 14 residues. V was clipped by 5 bases and J by 4 bases; unmatched bases: 8. The germline V gene has CDR1 LGHNA and CDR2 YSLEER. This CDR3 is CASSAAQGRYEQYF. The CDR3 DNA sequence: TGCGCCAGCAGCGCTGCACAGGGGAGATACGAGCAGTACTTC.

In its sample, this clonotype was seen many times. The chain links TRBV28 to TRBJ1-6; 7 positions match TRBD1. The CDR3 extends over 16 amino acids. The germline V gene has CDR1 MDHEN and CDR2 SYDVKM. Trimming cost V 4 bases and J 3 bases; bases outside gene matches: 6. The CDR3 sequence: CASSSQGDVYNSPLHF. The CDR3 DNA sequence: TGTGCCAGCAGTTCTCAGGGGGACGTCTATAATTCACCCCTCCACTTT.

As regards this clonotype: A single base separates this from a much larger clone, so it may be a read error. The CDR3 loop is CASGDATNEKLFF. The CDR3 DNA is TGTGCCAGCGGGGATGCAACTAATGAAAAACTGTTTTTT. The rearrangement uses TRBV5-4 and TRBJ1-4; D gene ambiguous. Germline CDR1 is SGHNT and CDR2 is YYREEE (reference sequence). The CDR3 has 13 residues. Between the trimmed V and J ends, which lost 7 bases and 0 bases, there was a span of 7 bases.

The table lists this clonotype with many counts. The J gene is TRBJ1-1, the V gene TRBV20-1; D unclear. This CDR3 has 15 residues. Germline V gene data show CDR1 as DFQATT and CDR2 as SNEGSKA (reference sequence). The ends were cut back, 1 base at V and 2 bases at J, with 14 bases in the middle. The CDR3, as DNA: TGCAGTGCTAGAGGTCTAAGACTCGGAAACACTGAAGCTTTCTTT. Translating it yields CSARGLRLGNTEAFF.